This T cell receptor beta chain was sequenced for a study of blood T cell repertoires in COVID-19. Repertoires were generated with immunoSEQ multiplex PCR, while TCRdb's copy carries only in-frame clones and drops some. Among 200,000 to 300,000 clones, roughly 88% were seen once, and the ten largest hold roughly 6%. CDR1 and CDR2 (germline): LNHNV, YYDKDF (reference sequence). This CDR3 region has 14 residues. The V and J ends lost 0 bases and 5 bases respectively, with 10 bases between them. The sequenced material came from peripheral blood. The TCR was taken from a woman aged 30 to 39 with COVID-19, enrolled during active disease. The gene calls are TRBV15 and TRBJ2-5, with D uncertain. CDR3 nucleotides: TGTGCCACCAGCAGAGAGGATTACGGGGAGACCCAGTACTTC. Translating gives CATSREDYGETQYF.